This TCR beta chain was identified during a study of blood T cell repertoires in COVID-19. Looked up from germline, CDR1 is LGHNA and CDR2 is YSLEER. Trimming removed 2 bases from V and 9 bases from J, with 11 bases in between. CDR3 size: 13 residues. Profiling relied on immunoSEQ multiplex PCR, and the TCRdb table lists in-frame clones only, not all of them. The table records over 600,000 clones, about nine tenths of them present only once. This rearrangement joins TRBV4-3 to TRBJ1-5; D is unclear. The sequenced material came from peripheral blood. The source is a woman between 18 and 30 years old with acute or convalescent COVID-19. The CDR3 nucleotides are TGCGCCAGCAGCCAACGGATGTGGGCGCCCCAGCATTTT. Translating it yields CASSQRMWAPQHF.